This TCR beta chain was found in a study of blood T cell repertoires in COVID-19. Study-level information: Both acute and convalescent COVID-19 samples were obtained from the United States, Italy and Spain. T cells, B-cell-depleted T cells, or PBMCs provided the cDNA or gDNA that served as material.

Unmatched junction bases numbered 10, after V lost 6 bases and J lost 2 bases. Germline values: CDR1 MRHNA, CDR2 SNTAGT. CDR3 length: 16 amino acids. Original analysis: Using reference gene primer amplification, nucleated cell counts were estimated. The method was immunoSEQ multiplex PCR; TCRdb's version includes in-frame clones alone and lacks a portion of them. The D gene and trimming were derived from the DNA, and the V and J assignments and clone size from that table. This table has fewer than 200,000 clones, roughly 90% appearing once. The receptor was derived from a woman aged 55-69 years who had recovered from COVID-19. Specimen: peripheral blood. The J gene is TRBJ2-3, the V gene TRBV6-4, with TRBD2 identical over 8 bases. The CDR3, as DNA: TGTGCCAGCAGGGATGATAGCGGGGAGCCCACAGATACGCAGTATTTT. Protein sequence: CASRDDSGEPTDTQYF.